One and the same sample provided the 5 T cell receptor beta chains below, sequenced in a study of T cell responses to AZD1222 COVID-19 vaccine (dated by TCRdb to the early 2020s). Explained via the paper, the time point label denotes: baseline before first vaccination. The library was produced with the immunoSEQ multiplex PCR assay. This is the immuneACCESS table as TCRdb keeps it, with only in-frame sequences that have V and J called. A part of the clones is gone; compared with another copy, unresolved V genes explain less than half, and the rest is unexplained. The sample contains more than 95,000 clones, about 89% of them found a single time. The ten largest clones represent roughly 3.9% of the sample. The sample consisted of peripheral blood, taken on day 0 of AZD1222 vaccination. The receptors originated from an adult in good health.

The rearrangement links TRBV30 to TRBJ2-7; D is undetermined. V was shortened by 3 bases and J by 6 bases, with 9 bases between the two germline ends. The CDR3 has 11 amino acids. CDR1 GTSNPN and CDR2 SVGIG come from the germline V gene (reference sequence). CDR3 sequence (DNA): TGTGCCTGGAGCGGTAGTGGCGAGCAGTACTTC. Its protein is CAWSGSGEQYF.

The rearrangement uses TRBV4-1 and TRBJ2-7, with D perhaps TRBD1 (5 bases). The CDR3 is 14 residues long. Germline-derived CDR1 and CDR2 are MGHRA and YSYEKL. V lost 0 bases to trimming and J lost 5 bases, with 11 bases between them. The CDR3 here is CASSQEGVDNEQYF. CDR3 DNA sequence: TGCGCCAGCAGCCAAGAAGGGGTCGACAACGAGCAGTACTTC.

This clone was detected only once. The rearrangement joins TRBV30 to TRBJ1-2; the match to TRBD1 covers 8 bases. V lost 4 bases, J lost 0 bases, and 1 base stayed unmatched. The CDR3 has 13 amino acids. The germline V gene has CDR1 GTSNPN and CDR2 SVGIG (reference sequence). The CDR3 bases are TGTGCCTGGAAGGACAGGGCTAACTATGGCTACACCTTC. The encoded protein is CAWKDRANYGYTF.

The CDR3 coding sequence is TGTGCCAGCTCACCGACCTCACGGGGCGAGAGTTATGGCTACACCTTC. It specifies CASSPTSRGESYGYTF. V usage is TRBV18 and J usage is TRBJ1-2, with D maybe TRBD1 (5 bases). The V gene lost 3 bases and the J gene lost 5 bases, with 19 bases spanning the gap. This CDR3 has 16 amino acids. CDR1 KGHSH and CDR2 LQKENI come from the germline V gene.

This rearrangement joins TRBV12-3 or TRBV12-4 to TRBJ2-7; 7 bases agree with TRBD2. The CDR3 runs to 12 residues. CDR3 sequence: CASSPPPGLIRV. For the CDR3, the DNA is TGTGCCAGCAGCCCCCCCCCGGGACTAATAAGGGTC.